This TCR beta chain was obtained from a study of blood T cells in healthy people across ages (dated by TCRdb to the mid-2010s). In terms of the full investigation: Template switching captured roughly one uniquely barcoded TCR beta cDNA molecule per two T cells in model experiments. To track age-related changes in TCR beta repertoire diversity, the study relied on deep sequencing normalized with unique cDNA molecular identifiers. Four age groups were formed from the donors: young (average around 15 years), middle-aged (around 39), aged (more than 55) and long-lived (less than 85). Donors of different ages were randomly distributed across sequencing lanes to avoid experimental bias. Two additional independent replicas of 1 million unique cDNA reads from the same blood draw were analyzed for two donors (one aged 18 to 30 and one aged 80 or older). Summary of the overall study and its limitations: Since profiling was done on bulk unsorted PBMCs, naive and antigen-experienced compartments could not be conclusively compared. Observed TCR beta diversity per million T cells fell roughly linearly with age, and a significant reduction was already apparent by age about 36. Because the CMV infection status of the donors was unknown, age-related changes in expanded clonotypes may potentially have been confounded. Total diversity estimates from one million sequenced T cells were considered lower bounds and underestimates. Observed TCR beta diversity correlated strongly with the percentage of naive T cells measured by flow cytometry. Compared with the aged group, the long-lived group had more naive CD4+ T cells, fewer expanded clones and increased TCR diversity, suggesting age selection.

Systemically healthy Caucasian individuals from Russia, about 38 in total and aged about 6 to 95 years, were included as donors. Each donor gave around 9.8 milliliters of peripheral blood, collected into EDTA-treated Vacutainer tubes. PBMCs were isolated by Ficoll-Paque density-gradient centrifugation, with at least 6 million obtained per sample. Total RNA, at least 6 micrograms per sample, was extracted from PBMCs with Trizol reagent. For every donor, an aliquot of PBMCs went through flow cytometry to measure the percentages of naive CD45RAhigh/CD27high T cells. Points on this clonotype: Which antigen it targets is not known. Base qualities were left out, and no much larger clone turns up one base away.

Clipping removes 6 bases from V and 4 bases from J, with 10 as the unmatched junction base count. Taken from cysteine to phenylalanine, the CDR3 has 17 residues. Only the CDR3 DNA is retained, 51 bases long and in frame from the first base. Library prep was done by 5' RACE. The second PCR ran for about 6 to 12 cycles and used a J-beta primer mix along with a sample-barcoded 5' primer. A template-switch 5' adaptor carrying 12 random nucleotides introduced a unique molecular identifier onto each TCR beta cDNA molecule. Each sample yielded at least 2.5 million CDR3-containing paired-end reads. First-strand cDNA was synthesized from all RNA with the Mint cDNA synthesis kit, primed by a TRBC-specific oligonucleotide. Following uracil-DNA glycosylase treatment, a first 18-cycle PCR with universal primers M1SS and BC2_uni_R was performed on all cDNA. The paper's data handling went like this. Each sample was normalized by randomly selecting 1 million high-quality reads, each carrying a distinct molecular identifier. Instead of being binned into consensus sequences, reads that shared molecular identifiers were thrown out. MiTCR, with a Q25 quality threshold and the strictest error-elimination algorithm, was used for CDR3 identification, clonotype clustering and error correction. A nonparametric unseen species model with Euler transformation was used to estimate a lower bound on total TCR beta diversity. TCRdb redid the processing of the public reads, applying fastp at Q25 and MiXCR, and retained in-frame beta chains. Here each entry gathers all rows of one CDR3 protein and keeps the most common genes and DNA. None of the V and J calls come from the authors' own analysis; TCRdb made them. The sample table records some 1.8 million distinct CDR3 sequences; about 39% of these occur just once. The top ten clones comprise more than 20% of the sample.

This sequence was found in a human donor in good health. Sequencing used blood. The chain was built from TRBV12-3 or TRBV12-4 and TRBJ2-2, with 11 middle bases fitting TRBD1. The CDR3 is CASSGGQGAFSTGELFF. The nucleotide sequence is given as TGTGCCAGCAGCGGTGGACAGGGGGCATTTAGCACCGGGGAGCTGTTTTTT.